What follows describes a single T cell receptor beta chain. The data stem from a study of cytomegalovirus exposure and HLA in healthy donors. Use of 60 Vbeta and 13 Jbeta primers characterized the PCR. Generated by immunoSEQ multiplex PCR, the TCRdb table keeps only in-frame clones and is missing some. The repertoire consists of around 80,000 clones, with nearly 80% occurring once and the leading ten covering almost 4.5%. The ends were cut back, 6 bases at V and 2 bases at J, with 6 bases in the middle. CDR3 size: 12 residues. CDR1 is MDHEN, CDR2 SYDVKM, per germline. Sequenced: PBMCs. The TCR sequence derives from a man aged 40-49 years in good health and CMV-seronegative. The chain recombines TRBV28 with TRBJ2-3; tentatively, D is TRBD2 (5 bases). CDR3 loop: CASRTNTDTQYF. The CDR3 DNA is TGTGCCAGCAGGACTAACACAGATACGCAGTATTTT.